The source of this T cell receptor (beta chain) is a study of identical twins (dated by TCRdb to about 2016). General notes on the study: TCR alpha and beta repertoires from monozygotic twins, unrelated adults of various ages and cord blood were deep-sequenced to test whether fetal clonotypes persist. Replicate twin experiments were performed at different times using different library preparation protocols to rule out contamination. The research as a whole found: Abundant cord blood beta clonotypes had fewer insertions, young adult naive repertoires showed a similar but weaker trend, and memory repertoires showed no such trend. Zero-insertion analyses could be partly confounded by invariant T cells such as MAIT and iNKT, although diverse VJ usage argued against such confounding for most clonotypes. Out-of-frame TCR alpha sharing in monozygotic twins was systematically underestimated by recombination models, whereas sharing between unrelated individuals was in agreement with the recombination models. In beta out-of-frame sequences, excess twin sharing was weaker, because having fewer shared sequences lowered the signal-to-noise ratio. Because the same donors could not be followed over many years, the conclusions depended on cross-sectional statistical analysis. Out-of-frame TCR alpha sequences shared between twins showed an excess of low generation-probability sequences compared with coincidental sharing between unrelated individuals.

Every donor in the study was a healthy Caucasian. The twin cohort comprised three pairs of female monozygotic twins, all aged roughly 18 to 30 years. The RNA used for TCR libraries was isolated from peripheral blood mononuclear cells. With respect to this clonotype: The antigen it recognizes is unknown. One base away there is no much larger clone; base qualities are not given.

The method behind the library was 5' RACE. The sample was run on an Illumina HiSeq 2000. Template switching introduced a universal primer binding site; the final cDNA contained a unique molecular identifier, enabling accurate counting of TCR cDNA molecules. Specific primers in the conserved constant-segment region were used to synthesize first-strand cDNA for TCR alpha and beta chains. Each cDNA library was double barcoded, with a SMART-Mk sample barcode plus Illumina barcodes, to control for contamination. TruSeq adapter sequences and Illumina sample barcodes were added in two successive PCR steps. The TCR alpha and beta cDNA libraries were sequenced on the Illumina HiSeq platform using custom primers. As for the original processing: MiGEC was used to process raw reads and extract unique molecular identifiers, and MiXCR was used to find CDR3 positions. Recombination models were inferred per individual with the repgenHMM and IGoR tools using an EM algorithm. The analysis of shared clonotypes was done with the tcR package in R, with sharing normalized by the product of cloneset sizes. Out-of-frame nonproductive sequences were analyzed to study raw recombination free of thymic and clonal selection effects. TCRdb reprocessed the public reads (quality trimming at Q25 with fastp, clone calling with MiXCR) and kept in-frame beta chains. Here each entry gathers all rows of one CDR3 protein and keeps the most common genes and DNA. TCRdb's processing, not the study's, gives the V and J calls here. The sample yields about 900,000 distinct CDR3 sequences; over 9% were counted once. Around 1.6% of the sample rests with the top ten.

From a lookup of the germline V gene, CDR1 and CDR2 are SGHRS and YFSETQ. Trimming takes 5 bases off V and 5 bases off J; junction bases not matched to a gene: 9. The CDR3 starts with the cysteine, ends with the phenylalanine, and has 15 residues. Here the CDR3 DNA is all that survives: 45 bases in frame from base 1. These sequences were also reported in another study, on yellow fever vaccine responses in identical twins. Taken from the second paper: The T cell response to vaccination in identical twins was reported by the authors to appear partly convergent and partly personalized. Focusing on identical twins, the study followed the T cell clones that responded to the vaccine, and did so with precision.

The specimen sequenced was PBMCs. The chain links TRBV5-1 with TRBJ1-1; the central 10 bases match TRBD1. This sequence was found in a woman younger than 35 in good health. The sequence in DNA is TGCGCCAGCAGGAAGACAGGGGGCGAGGGGACTGAAGCTTTCTTT. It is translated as CASRKTGGEGTEAFF.